The present T cell receptor (beta chain) was sequenced within a study of T cell responses to AZD1222 COVID-19 vaccine. Profiled with immunoSEQ multiplex PCR; TCRdb holds only in-frame clones, not every one. This repertoire shows more than 150,000 clones, 87% found once; its top ten account for about 9%. For this clone: Other nucleotide sequences from this sample produce the same CDR3.

CDR1 is SGDLS and CDR2 is YYNGEE in the germline V gene. The J segment lost 3 bases and the V segment lost 3 bases, leaving 3 bases of the junction unmatched. CDR3 length equals 14 residues. The sample was peripheral blood, taken 28 days after the second AZD1222 dose. The receptor's source is an adult who received the AZD1222 COVID-19 vaccine. V and J are TRBV9 and TRBJ1-3; TRBD1 aligns across 7 bases. For the CDR3, the DNA is TGTGCCAGCAGCGACAGGGGTAATGGAAACACCATATATTTT. Protein: CASSDRGNGNTIYF.